The present T cell receptor beta chain was sequenced within a study of T cells after yellow fever vaccination. Study-wide points: Sorted repertoires could include abundant contaminating clonotypes from bulk cells. Only a minor proportion of clonotypes was detected across both CD4 and CD8 compartments.

TCRdb fed the 5' RACE reads into MiXCR, producing one record per CDR3 protein. The table lists about 320,000 distinct CDR3 sequences, about 6.6% of them singletons. The CDR3 consists of 13 residues. Deletions cut 2 bases from V and 3 bases from J, with 7 bases between. This clonotype was detected only a few times. No antigen is known for it. This specimen was PBMCs, taken about 49 days after the first yellow fever vaccination. The chain carries TRBV12-3 or TRBV12-4 and TRBJ1-2; D gene ambiguous. The TCR was taken from a man between 18 and 29 years old who received the YFV17D yellow fever vaccine. The CDR3 DNA is TGTGCCAGCAGTTTAAGACGGGACTATGGCTACACCTTC. Its translation: CASSLRRDYGYTF.